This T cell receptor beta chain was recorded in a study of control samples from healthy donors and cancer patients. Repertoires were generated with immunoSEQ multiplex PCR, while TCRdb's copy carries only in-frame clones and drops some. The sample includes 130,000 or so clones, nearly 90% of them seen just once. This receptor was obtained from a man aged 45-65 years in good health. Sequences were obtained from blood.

CDR3: CASRGLNSYEQYF. As DNA, the CDR3 is TGTGCCAGCAGAGGGCTAAACTCCTACGAGCAGTACTTC. This chain uses TRBV6-5 with TRBJ2-7, with D unresolved. This CDR3 has 13 amino acids. Germline lookup yields CDR1 MNHEY and CDR2 SVGAGI. V was cut by 6 bases and J by 0 bases, with 9 bases left in between.